These T cell receptor beta chains were read from a single sample in a study of blood T cells in healthy people across ages. MiXCR was run by TCRdb on the 5' RACE reads, yielding one entry per CDR3 protein. The data show about 1.4 million distinct CDR3 sequences, with approximately 59% seen just once and under 8.5% held by the top ten. The specimen sequenced was blood. The origin of the receptors is a man aged 18 to 29 in good health. Each CDR3 is given with its conserved first and last residue. D genes are given only for firm matches. The size entry is marked missing in some rows and otherwise reads once, few, many or a size class.

J: TRBJ2-5; size: -; V: TRBV15; D: -; length: 16; DNA: TGTGCCACCAGCGGCGGAGAGACCCCTCCGAAAGAGACCCAGTACTTC; CDR3: CATSGGETPPKETQYF
J: TRBJ2-7; size: few; V: TRBV5-1; D: -; length: 13; DNA: TGCGCCAGCAGCAGAGGGGGGAACAACGAGCAGTACTTC; CDR3: CASSRGGNNEQYF
J: TRBJ2-1; size: once; V: TRBV20-1; D: TRBD1; length: 16; DNA: TGCAGTGCTAGGGACAGGGAGAAACCTACCTACAATGAGCAGTTCTTC; CDR3: CSARDREKPTYNEQFF
J: TRBJ2-4; size: -; V: TRBV11-2; D: -; length: 13; DNA: TGTGCCAGCAGGCCGAACATGGGAAACATTCAGTACTTC; CDR3: CASRPNMGNIQYF
J: TRBJ1-1; size: -; V: TRBV10-3; D: TRBD1; length: 13; DNA: TGTGCCATCAGCTTCACAGGGGACACTGAAGCTTTCTTT; CDR3: CAISFTGDTEAFF
J: TRBJ1-5; size: few; V: TRBV24-1; D: -; length: 14; DNA: TGTGCCACCAGTCCTGACGGGAGCAATCAGCCCCAGCATTTT; CDR3: CATSPDGSNQPQHF
J: TRBJ2-3; size: -; V: TRBV7-2; D: -; length: 12; DNA: TGTGCCAGCAGCTTAGACTTTAATACGCAGTATTTT; CDR3: CASSLDFNTQYF
J: TRBJ2-3; size: -; V: TRBV2; D: -; length: 13; DNA: TGTGCCAGCACCCTGGGGGGTTCGGATACGCAGTATTTT; CDR3: CASTLGGSDTQYF
J: TRBJ2-2; size: once; V: TRBV7-2; D: -; length: 15; DNA: TGTGCCAGCAGCTTGAGGCAGCAGAACACCGGGGAGCTGTTTTTT; CDR3: CASSLRQQNTGELFF
J: TRBJ2-5; size: -; V: TRBV29-1; D: TRBD2; length: 13; DNA: TGCAGCGTGCGAGCGGGGATCGTGGAGACCCAGTACTTC; CDR3: CSVRAGIVETQYF
J: TRBJ2-7; size: few; V: TRBV27; D: -; length: 13; DNA: TGTGCCAGCAGTTTTAAGGGGGACTACGAGCAGTACTTC; CDR3: CASSFKGDYEQYF
J: TRBJ2-1; size: -; V: TRBV20-1; D: TRBD2; length: 15; DNA: TGCAGTGCTACAGGGCTAGCGGGAGGGCCCGGTGAGCAGTTCTTC; CDR3: CSATGLAGGPGEQFF
J: TRBJ2-3; size: -; V: TRBV15; D: TRBD2; length: 18; DNA: TGTGCCACCAGCAACGAGAGGGGAGGGTTCATTGGCACAGATGCGCAGTATTTT; CDR3: CATSNERGGFIGTDAQYF
J: TRBJ1-6; size: few; V: TRBV6-1; D: -; length: 15; DNA: TGTGCCAGCACTACAGGGAGCTCCTATAATTCACCCCTCCACTTT; CDR3: CASTTGSSYNSPLHF
J: TRBJ2-2; size: -; V: TRBV7-2; D: -; length: 17; DNA: TGTGCCAGCAGCCAGACGCGGGGCGGAGCGAACACCGGGGAGCTGTTTTTT; CDR3: CASSQTRGGANTGELFF
J: TRBJ2-1; size: -; V: TRBV9; D: TRBD2; length: 15; DNA: TGTGCCAGCAGCTCTCCGGGGGGGACTAACAATGAGCAGTTCTTC; CDR3: CASSSPGGTNNEQFF
J: TRBJ1-1; size: -; V: TRBV7-9; D: TRBD1; length: 14; DNA: TGTGCCAGCAGCTCCCGGGACAGGTACACTGAAGCTTTCTTT; CDR3: CASSSRDRYTEAFF
J: TRBJ2-1; size: -; V: TRBV18; D: -; length: 16; DNA: TGTGCCAGCTCACCACCCGACCGGACAGACCCCAATGAGCAGTTCTTC; CDR3: CASSPPDRTDPNEQFF
J: TRBJ2-7; size: few; V: TRBV20-1; D: TRBD2; length: 12; DNA: TGCAGTGATCATTCGAGCGGGGACGAGCAGTACTTC; CDR3: CSDHSSGDEQYF
J: TRBJ2-3; size: -; V: TRBV6-1; D: -; length: 15; DNA: TGTGCCAGCAGCCCTGTGGGAGAACCCACAGATACGCAGTATTTT; CDR3: CASSPVGEPTDTQYF
J: TRBJ2-3; size: -; V: TRBV11-2; D: TRBD2; length: 17; DNA: TGTGCCAGCAGCTTAGATGGGGGGGGAGGTAACACAGATACGCAGTATTTT; CDR3: CASSLDGGGGNTDTQYF
J: TRBJ1-1; size: once; V: TRBV6-4; D: -; length: 14; DNA: TGTGCCAGCACCCAAATCCGGAGGGGCACTGAAGCTTTCTTT; CDR3: CASTQIRRGTEAFF
J: TRBJ2-1; size: -; V: TRBV11-2; D: -; length: 16; DNA: TGTGCCAGCAGCCCGGACGACAGGCCCTTCTACAATGAGCAGTTCTTC; CDR3: CASSPDDRPFYNEQFF
J: TRBJ2-7; size: many; V: TRBV20-1; D: -; length: 12; DNA: TGCAGTGCTCGGGAAAGCTCCTACGAGCAGTACTTC; CDR3: CSARESSYEQYF
J: TRBJ2-3; size: many; V: TRBV10-3; D: TRBD2; length: 19; DNA: TGTGCCATCAGCCAAAATAGCCTCGGGACTAGCGGTAGCACAGATACGCAGTATTTT; CDR3: CAISQNSLGTSGSTDTQYF
J: TRBJ1-4; size: -; V: TRBV2; D: -; length: 15; DNA: TGTGCCAGCAGTGAGGTAATGAGGTTGAGCGAAAAACTGTTTTTT; CDR3: CASSEVMRLSEKLFF